This T cell receptor beta chain was profiled in a study of blood T cell repertoires in COVID-19. In the original processing: Scientists estimated how many nucleated cells there were by amplifying reference gene primers. TCRdb's table, derived via immunoSEQ multiplex PCR, lists solely in-frame clones and lacks some. V, J and clone size were drawn from that table, and D and trimming were deduced from the DNA. The profile shows about 69,000 clones, nearly 90% of them singletons. This clone was counted a single time. The CDR3 is 13 amino acids. The chain recombines TRBV21-1 with TRBJ2-7; the DNA was not used to check the table's D call, TRBD2. TRBV21-1 is given as a pseudogene. This TCR was recovered from a man aged 45-65 years with acute or convalescent COVID-19. The sequencing input was peripheral blood. The CDR3 is CASSMTPFHEQYF. DNA of the CDR3: TGTGCCAGCAGCATGACTCCTTTCCACGAGCAGTACTTC.